This TCR beta chain originates from a study of T cell repertoires in cytomegalovirus infection. TCRdb recomputed calls from the reads with MiXCR, one row per CDR3 protein. The table has 450,000 to 550,000 distinct CDR3 sequences, 15% to 20% seen once. Study observations and caveats: People with CMV and the relevant HLA were identified by cumulative public TCR beta family frequency.

This clonotype was recorded many times. No antigen is known for it. The ends were cut back, 2 bases at V and 7 bases at J, with 18 bases in the middle. CDR1 is SEHNR and CDR2 is FQNEAQ in the germline V gene (reference sequence). The CDR3 runs to 15 residues. Input material: CD8+ T cells from PBMCs. The chain recombines TRBV7-9 with TRBJ2-7; tentative D call: TRBD1 (5 bases). This clonotype originated in a human donor in good health (CMV status not recorded). Some clones in this sample may be carry-over from other donors' samples. CDR3 region: CASSLLRVRKGEQYF. The CDR3 DNA reads as TGTGCCAGCAGCTTACTGCGAGTCAGGAAGGGGGAGCAGTACTTC.